The 3 T cell receptor beta chains listed next were all sequenced from one sample in a study of blood T cell repertoires in COVID-19. Method: immunoSEQ multiplex PCR; TCRdb's copy keeps in-frame clones and lacks some. The sample includes fewer than 300,000 clones, 91% of them seen just once. The material sequenced was peripheral blood. The receptors were gathered from a woman aged 25 to 39 with COVID-19, enrolled during active disease.

The rearrangement links TRBV10-1 to TRBJ2-1, with D perhaps TRBD2 (5 bases). The germline V and J ends were trimmed by 4 bases and 9 bases, with 16 bases remaining between them. Germline lookup yields CDR1 WNHNN and CDR2 SYGVQD (reference sequence). The CDR3 has 14 residues. CDR3 coding DNA: TGCGCCAGCAGTGGCCGGACTGGATACGGTGAGCAGTTCTTC. Protein: CASSGRTGYGEQFF.

The chain has TRBV30 and TRBJ2-7, with a possible D match to TRBD2 (5 bases). Germline CDR1 and CDR2: GTSNPN and SVGIG (reference sequence). The CDR3 totals 13 residues. Trimming stripped 4 bases from V and 3 bases from J, with 13 bases between. CDR3 sequence: CAWKRARNYEQYF. For the CDR3, the DNA is TGTGCCTGGAAGAGGGCGAGGAACTACGAGCAGTACTTC.

The chain combines TRBV27 with TRBJ2-7; 13 bases map to TRBD2. The CDR3 has 14 amino acids. Trimming at V came to 6 bases and at J to 3 bases, leaving 2 bases not matched to a gene. CDR1 is MNHEY and CDR2 is SMNVEV in the germline V gene (reference sequence). The CDR3 nucleotides read TGTGCCAGCAGCAGGACTAGCGGGAGCTACGAGCAGTACTTC. Protein product: CASSRTSGSYEQYF.